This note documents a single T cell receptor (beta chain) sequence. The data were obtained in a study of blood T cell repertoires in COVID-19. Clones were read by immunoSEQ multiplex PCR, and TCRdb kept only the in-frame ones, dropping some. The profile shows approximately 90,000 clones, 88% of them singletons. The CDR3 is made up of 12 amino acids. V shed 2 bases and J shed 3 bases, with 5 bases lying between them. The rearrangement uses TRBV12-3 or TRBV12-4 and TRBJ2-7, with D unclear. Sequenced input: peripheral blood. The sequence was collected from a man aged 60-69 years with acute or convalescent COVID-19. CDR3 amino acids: CASSLTGYEQYF. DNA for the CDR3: TGTGCCAGCAGTTTAACGGGCTACGAGCAGTACTTC.